This T cell receptor (beta chain) comes out of a study of post-analysis software for immune sequencing data. Whole-study findings and limits: Four to six TRBV segments appeared more often in patients than in controls, and TRBV5-6, TRBV5-1 and TRBV20-1 were among these.

This clonotype was detected only a few times. Its antigen is unknown. The library was made from cDNA and included unique molecular identifiers. TCRdb used MiXCR to reprocess the PCR reads, holding one entry per CDR3 protein. The sample lists hundreds of thousands of distinct CDR3 sequences, 25% to 30% seen once, with roughly 0.54% in the top ten. Looked up from germline, CDR1 is LGHDT and CDR2 is YNNKEL (reference sequence). The CDR3 contains 14 residues. Trimming cost V 0 bases and J 7 bases, with 9 bases left between them. The V call is TRBV3-1, the J call TRBJ1-4; D unresolved. The receptor was derived from a girl between 5 and 17 years old with multiple sclerosis. Sequencing was done on a sample of blood. CDR3 in amino acids: CASSQDPQREKLFF. The CDR3 bases are TGTGCCAGCAGCCAAGACCCCCAGCGTGAAAAACTGTTTTTT.